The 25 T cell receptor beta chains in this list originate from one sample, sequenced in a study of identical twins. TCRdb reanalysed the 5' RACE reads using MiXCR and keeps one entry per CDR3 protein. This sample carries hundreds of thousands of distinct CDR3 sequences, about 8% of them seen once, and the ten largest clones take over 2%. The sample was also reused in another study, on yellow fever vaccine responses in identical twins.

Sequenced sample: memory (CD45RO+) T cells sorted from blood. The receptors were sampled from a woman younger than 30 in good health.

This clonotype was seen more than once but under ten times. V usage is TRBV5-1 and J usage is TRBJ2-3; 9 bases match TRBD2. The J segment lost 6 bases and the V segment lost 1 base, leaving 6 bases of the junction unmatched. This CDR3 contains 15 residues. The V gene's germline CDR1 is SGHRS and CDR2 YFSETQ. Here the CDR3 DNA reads TGCGCCAGCAGCTTGCCAGCGGGGGGAGGCGATACGCAGTATTTT. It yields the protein CASSLPAGGGDTQYF.

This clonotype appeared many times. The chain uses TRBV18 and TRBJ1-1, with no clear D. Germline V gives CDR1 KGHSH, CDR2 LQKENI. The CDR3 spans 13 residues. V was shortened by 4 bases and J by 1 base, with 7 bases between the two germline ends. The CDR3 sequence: CASSQTANTEAFF. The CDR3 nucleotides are TGTGCCAGCTCACAAACCGCGAACACTGAAGCTTTCTTT. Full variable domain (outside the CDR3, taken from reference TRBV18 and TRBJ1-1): NAGVMQNPRHLVRRRGQEARLRCSPMKGHSHVYWYRQLPEEGLKFMVYLQKENIIDESGMPKERFSAEFPKEGPSILRIQQVVRGDSAAYFCASSQTANTEAFFGQGTRLTVV.

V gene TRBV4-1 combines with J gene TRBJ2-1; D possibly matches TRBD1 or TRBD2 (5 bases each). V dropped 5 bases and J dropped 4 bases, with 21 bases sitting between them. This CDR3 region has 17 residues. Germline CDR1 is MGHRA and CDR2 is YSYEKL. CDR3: CASSAKGTSPRYNEQFF. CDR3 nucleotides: TGCGCCAGCAGCGCTAAAGGGACGAGTCCGAGATACAATGAGCAGTTCTTC.

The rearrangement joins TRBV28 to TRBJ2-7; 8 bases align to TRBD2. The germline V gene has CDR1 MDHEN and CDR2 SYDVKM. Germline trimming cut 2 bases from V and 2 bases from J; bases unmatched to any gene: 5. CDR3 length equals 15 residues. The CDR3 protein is CASSLGGTSTYEQYF. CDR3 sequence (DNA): TGTGCCAGCAGTTTAGGCGGGACTAGTACCTACGAGCAGTACTTC.

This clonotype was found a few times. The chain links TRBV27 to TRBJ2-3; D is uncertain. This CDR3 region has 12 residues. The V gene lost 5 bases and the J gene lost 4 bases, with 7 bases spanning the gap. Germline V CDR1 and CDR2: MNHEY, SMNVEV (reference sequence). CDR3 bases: TGTGCCAGCAGTGCCTTCTCAGATACGCAGTATTTT. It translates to CASSAFSDTQYF.

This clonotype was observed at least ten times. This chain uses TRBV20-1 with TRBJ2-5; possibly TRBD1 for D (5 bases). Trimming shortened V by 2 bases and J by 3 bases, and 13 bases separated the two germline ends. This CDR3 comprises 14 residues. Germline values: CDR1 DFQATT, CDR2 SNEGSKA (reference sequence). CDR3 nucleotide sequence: TGCAGTGCTAGATGGGGCCCGCGGAAAGAGACCCAGTACTTC. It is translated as CSARWGPRKETQYF.

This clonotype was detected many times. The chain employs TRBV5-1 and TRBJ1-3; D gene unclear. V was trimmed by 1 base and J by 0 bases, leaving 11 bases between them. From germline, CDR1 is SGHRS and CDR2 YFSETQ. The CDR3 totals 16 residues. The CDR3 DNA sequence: TGCGCCAGCAGCTTGAATGAGGTCAACTCTGGAAACACCATATATTTT. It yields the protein CASSLNEVNSGNTIYF.

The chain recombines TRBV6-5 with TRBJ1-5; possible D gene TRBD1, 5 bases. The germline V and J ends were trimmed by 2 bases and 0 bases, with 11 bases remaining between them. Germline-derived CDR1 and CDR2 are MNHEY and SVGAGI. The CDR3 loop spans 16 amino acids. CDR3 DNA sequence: TGTGCCAGCAGTTACACCGGGGGGGATAGCAATCAGCCCCAGCATTTT. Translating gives CASSYTGGDSNQPQHF.

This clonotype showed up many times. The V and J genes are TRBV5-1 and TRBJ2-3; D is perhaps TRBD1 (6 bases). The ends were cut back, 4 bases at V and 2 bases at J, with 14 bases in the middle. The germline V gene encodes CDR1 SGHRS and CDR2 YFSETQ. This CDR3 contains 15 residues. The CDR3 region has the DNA TGCGCCAGCAGCACTGAAACAGGGAACACAGATACGCAGTATTTT. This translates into CASSTETGNTDTQYF.

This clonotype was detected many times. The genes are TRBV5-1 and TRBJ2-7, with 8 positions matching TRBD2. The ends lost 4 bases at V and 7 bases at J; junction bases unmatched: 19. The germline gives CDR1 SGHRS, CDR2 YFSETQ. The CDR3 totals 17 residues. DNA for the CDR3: TGCGCCAGCAGCCCTACGGGAGGGACTAGTAAGTCTGGGGAGCAGTACTTC. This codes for CASSPTGGTSKSGEQYF. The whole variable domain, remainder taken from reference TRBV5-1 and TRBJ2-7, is KAGVTQTPRYLIKTRGQQVTLSCSPISGHRSVSWYQQTPGQGLQFLFEYFSETQRNKGNFPGRFSGRQFSNSRSEMNVSTLELGDSALYLCASSPTGGTSKSGEQYFGPGTRLTVT.

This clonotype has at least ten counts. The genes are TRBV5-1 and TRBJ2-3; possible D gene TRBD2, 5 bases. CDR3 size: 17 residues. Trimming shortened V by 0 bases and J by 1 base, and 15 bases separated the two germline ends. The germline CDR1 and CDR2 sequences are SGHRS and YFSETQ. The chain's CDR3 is CASSLANHGSGTDTQYF. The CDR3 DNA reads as TGCGCCAGCAGCTTGGCCAATCATGGGAGCGGCACAGATACGCAGTATTTT.

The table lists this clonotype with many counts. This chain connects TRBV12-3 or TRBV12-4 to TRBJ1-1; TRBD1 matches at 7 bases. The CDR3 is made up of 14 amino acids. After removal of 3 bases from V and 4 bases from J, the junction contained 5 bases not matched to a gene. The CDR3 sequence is CASSLRGQGTEAFF. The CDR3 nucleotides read TGTGCCAGCAGTTTGAGGGGGCAGGGCACTGAAGCTTTCTTT.

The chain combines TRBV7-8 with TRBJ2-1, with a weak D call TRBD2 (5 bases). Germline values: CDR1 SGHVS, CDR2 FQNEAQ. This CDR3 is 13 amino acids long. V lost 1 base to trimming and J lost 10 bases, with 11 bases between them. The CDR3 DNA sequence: TGTGCCAGCAGCTTAGTGGCACGCGGGGAGCAGTTCTTC. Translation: CASSLVARGEQFF.

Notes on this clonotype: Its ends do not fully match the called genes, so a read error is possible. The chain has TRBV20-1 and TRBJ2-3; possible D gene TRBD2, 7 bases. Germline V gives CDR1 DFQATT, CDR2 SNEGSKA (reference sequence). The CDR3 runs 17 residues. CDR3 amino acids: CCAWGQAGAFSTDTQYF. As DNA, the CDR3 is TGCTGTGCTTGGGGCCAGGCGGGGGCCTTTAGCACAGATACGCAGTATTTT.

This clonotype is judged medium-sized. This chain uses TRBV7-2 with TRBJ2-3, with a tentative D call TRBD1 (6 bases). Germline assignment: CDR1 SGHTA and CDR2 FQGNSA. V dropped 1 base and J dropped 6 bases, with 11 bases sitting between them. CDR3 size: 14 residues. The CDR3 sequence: CASSLGTGTDTQYF. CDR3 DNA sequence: TGTGCCAGCAGCTTAGGAACAGGGACGGATACGCAGTATTTT.

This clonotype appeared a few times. The CDR3 is CASSDSNGLAEQFF. Written as DNA, the CDR3 is TGTGCCAGCAGTGACTCGAATGGGTTAGCAGAGCAGTTCTTC. The chain is built from TRBV6-4 and TRBJ2-1; D uncertain. The CDR3 length is 14 residues. Between the trimmed V and J ends, which lost 0 bases and 10 bases, there was a span of 13 bases. Germline CDR1 is MRHNA and CDR2 is SNTAGT.

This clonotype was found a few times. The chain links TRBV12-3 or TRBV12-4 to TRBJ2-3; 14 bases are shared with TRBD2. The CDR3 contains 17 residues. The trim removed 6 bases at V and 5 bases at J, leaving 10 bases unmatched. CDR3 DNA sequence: TGTGCCAGCAGCACCGGGACTAGCGGGAGTATGGTAGATACGCAGTATTTT. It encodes CASSTGTSGSMVDTQYF.

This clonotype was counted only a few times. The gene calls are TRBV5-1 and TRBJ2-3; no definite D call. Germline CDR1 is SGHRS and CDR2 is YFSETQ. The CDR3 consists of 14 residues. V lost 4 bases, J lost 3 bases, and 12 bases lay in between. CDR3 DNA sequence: TGCGCCAGCAGCCCCTCGACGAGTACAGATACGCAGTATTTT. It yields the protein CASSPSTSTDTQYF.

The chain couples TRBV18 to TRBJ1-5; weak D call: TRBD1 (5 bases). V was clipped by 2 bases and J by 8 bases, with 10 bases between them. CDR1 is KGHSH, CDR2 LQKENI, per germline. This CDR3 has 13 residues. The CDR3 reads CASSPSQAEPQHF. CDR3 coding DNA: TGTGCCAGCTCACCATCACAGGCCGAGCCCCAGCATTTT.

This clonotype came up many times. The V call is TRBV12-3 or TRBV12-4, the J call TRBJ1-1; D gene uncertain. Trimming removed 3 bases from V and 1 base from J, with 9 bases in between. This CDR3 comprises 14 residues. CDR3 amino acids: CASSLVGPNTEAFF. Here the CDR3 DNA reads TGTGCCAGCAGTTTGGTAGGTCCGAACACTGAAGCTTTCTTT.

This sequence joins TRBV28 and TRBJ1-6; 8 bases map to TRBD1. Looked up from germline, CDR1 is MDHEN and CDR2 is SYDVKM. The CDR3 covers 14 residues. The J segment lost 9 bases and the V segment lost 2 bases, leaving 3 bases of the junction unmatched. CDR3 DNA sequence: TGTGCCAGCAGTTTACAGGGGGCAGCTTCACCCCTCCACTTT. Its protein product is CASSLQGAASPLHF.

For the CDR3, the DNA is TGTGCCATCAGTGATGGGGTCACCTACGAGCAGTACGTC. This sequence encodes CAISDGVTYEQYV. V usage is TRBV10-3 and J usage is TRBJ2-7; D unresolved. V was trimmed by 3 bases and J by 2 bases, leaving 8 bases between them. Germline V gene data show CDR1 as ENHRY and CDR2 as SYGVKD. The CDR3 sequence is 13 residues long.

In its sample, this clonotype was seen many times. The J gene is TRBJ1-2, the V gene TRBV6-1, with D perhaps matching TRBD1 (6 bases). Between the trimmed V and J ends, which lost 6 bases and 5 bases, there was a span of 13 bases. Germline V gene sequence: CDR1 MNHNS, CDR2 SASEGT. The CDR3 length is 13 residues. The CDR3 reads CASRPLQGYGYTF. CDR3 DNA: TGTGCCAGCAGACCTTTACAGGGATATGGCTACACCTTC.

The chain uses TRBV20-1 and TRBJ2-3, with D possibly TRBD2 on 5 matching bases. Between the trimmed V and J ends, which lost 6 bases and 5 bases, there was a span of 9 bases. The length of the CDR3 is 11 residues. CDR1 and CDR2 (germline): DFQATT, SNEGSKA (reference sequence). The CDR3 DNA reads TGCAGTGCCCAACTAGTAGATACGCAGTATTTT. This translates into CSAQLVDTQYF.

CDR3 in amino acids: CASSHKRARAGSYEQYV. CDR3 sequence (DNA): TGTGCCAGCAGCCATAAGAGGGCCAGGGCGGGCTCCTACGAGCAGTACGTC. This sequence joins TRBV3-1 and TRBJ2-7; D assignment may be TRBD1 or TRBD2 (5 bases each). Germline CDR1 LGHDT, CDR2 YNNKEL (reference sequence). V was clipped by 3 bases and J by 0 bases, with 18 bases between them. The CDR3 is 17 amino acids.